This TCR beta chain was obtained from a study of T-cell memory formation after mild COVID-19. Germline V lookup: CDR1 ENHRY, CDR2 SYGVKD. Trimming took 4 bases from V and 0 from J; bases not matched to a gene: 5. This CDR3 is 16 amino acids long. General study points: Clones contracting day 15 to 85 were balanced CD4/CD8; later expanders leaned CD4+. Mainly in CM and EM were contracting CD4+ clones; CD8+ were in EMRA.

Barcoded TCR alpha and TCR beta cDNA libraries with UMIs came from 5'RACE using constant-segment primers. TCRdb re-called the 5' RACE reads with MiXCR, one entry per CDR3 protein. Among over 400,000 distinct CDR3 sequences listed, about 22% were seen once. This clonotype was recorded a few times. The target antigen is unknown. The sequence was obtained from an adult woman who had mild COVID-19 (a few samples of this study predate the infection). Cell type and time point are not known. The chain recombines TRBV10-3 with TRBJ2-7; 11 bases line up with TRBD1. The sample comprised PBMCs or a T cell subset sorted from them (not recorded which). The CDR3 reads CAISALGTGGSYEQYF. The CDR3 coding sequence is TGTGCCATCAGTGCTCTGGGGACAGGGGGCTCCTACGAGCAGTACTTC.